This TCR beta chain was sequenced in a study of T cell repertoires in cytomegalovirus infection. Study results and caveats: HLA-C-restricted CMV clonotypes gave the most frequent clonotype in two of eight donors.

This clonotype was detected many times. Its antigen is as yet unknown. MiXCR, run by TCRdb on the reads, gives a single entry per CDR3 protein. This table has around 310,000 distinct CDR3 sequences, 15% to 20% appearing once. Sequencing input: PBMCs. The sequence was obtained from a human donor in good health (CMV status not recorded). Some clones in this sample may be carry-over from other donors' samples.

CDR3 amino acids: CASSSGGANGNTIYF. As DNA, the CDR3 is TGTGCCAGCAGCTCCGGAGGGGCGAATGGAAACACCATATATTTT. J is TRBJ1-3 and V is TRBV5-4, with TRBD1 as a possible D gene (5 bases). The CDR3 contains 15 residues. The germline V gene has CDR1 SGHNT and CDR2 YYREEE (reference sequence). Trimming took off 3 bases at V and 3 bases at J, with 13 bases between the two ends.